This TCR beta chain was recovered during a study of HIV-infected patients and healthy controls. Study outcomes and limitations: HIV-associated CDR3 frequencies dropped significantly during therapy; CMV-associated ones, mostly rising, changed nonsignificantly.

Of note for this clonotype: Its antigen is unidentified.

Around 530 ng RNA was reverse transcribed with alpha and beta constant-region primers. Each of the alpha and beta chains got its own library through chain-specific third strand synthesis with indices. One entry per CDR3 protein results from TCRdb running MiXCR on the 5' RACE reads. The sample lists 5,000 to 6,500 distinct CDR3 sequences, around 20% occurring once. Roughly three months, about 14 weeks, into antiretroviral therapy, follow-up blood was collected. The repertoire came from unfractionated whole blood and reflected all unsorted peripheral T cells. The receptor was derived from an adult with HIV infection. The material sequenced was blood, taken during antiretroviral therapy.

The CDR3 loop is CASSSRHRTGMNTEAFF. In nucleotides, the CDR3 is TGTGCCAGCAGCTCACGCCATCGGACGGGGATGAACACTGAAGCTTTCTTT. This rearrangement joins TRBV7-9 to TRBJ1-1, with D uncertain. The CDR3 spans 17 residues. V lost 4 bases and J 0 bases, leaving 18 bases between the germline ends. Looked up from germline, CDR1 is SEHNR and CDR2 is FQNEAQ (reference sequence). The complete variable domain, with remaining parts taken from reference TRBV7-9 and TRBJ1-1, reads DTGVSQNPRHKITKRGQNVTFRCDPISEHNRLYWYRQTLGQGPEFLTYFQNEAQLEKSRLLSDRFSAERPKGSFSTLEIQRTEQGDSAMYLCASSSRHRTGMNTEAFFGQGTRLTVV.